Described below is a single T cell receptor beta chain sequence and its context. As yet, its antigen is unknown. Trimming cost V 0 bases and J 7 bases; bases outside gene matches: 7. The CDR3 has 14 amino acids. The germline V gene encodes CDR1 SGDLS and CDR2 YYNGEE. Primers for the PCR totalled 60 Vbeta and 13 Jbeta. Using immunoSEQ multiplex PCR, the repertoire was profiled, and TCRdb retains in-frame clones only, with some absent. Among over 100,000 clones listed, around 78% were seen once. The data belong to a study of cytomegalovirus exposure and HLA in healthy donors. Notes on the study in general: TCR beta sequences numbering around 15,000 were associated with HLA alleles at 0.05 false discovery rate in a later analysis.

Material for sequencing was PBMCs. The rearrangement links TRBV9 to TRBJ2-7, with 7 bases identical to TRBD1. The source of this sequence is a man aged 40-49 years in good health and CMV-seronegative. For the CDR3, the DNA is TGTGCCAGCAGCGTAGAACAGGGGAGTGGGGAGCAGTACTTC. Protein: CASSVEQGSGEQYF.